The clone carrying this T cell receptor (beta chain) has at least ten counts. The antigen is not known. Caucasian, healthy and from Russia, the donors were aged between 6 and 90. The sample is drawn from a study of blood T cells in healthy people across ages. The authors ran a second PCR of roughly 6 to 12 cycles using a sample-barcoded 5' primer and a J-beta primer mix. TCRdb ran MiXCR on the 5' RACE reads and lists one entry per CDR3 protein. The table lists about 680,000 distinct CDR3 sequences, about half of them singletons, with about 32% in the top ten. V dropped 1 base and J dropped 0 bases, with 3 bases sitting between them. Germline V lookup: CDR1 SGHAT, CDR2 FQNNGV. The CDR3 totals 13 residues. Regarding the study as a whole: The lack of PBMC sorting stopped any conclusive naive versus antigen-experienced comparison. Not knowing donor CMV status may have confounded expanded clonotype changes. Long-lived donors had more naive CD4+ cells and higher diversity than aged donors.

The sample taken for sequencing was blood. This chain joins TRBV11-2 and TRBJ2-5; no firm D call. The TCR comes from a woman aged 60-70 years in good health. CDR3 residues: CASSLGYQETQYF. The CDR3 nucleotides read TGTGCCAGCAGCTTAGGTTACCAAGAGACCCAGTACTTC.